The 20 T cell receptor beta chains below were found in one sample sequenced in a study of CD8+CD57+ T cells in acquired aplastic anemia. Before being chosen for sequencing, patients had shown CD8+CD57+ cell expansion by flow cytometry. Genomic DNA served as template for TCR beta VDJ and CDR3 profiling. A single record per CDR3 protein comes from TCRdb applying MiXCR to the reads. The sample records hundreds of thousands of distinct CDR3 sequences, roughly 34% being singletons. The source material was sorted CD4+, CD8+, or CD8+CD57+ T cells (not recorded which) from PBMCs. The receptors here all came from a human donor with aplastic anemia.

In the case of this clonotype: Since the CDR3 does not end with the conserved phenylalanine or tryptophan, this likely comes from a read error. It is unclear where the CDR3 begins or ends on the DNA, so no DNA is shown, and the CDR3 is as TCRdb lists it. The rearrangement links TRBV15 to TRBJ1-6. A total of 8 residues make up the CDR3, ends included. The germline V gene encodes CDR1 LNHNV and CDR2 YYDKDF (reference sequence). The CDR3 sequence: CATSRDKV.

As to this clonotype: One end of the junction varies from germline; a read error may be responsible. The V call is TRBV29-1, the J call TRBJ2-6; D is ambiguous. Per the germline V gene, CDR1 is SQVTM and CDR2 is ANQGSEA. CDR3 size: 11 residues. The CDR3 loop is CSVDRQNTEAF. CDR3 coding DNA: TGCAGCGTTGATCGGCAGAACACTGAAGCTTTC.

This clonotype was found many times. The rearrangement joins TRBV15 to TRBJ2-7, with D possibly being TRBD2 (7 bases). CDR3 length: 15 amino acids. Trimming pared 1 base from V and 0 bases from J, leaving 10 bases between. Germline V gene lookup returns CDR1 LNHNV and CDR2 YYDKDF (reference sequence). CDR3 region: CATSRGGGNSYEQYF. In DNA, the CDR3 is TGTGCCACCAGCAGAGGCGGGGGCAACTCCTACGAGCAGTACTTC.

V usage is TRBV10-3 and J usage is TRBJ1-5, with 10 bases that match TRBD1. Germline V lookup: CDR1 ENHRY, CDR2 SYGVKD. The CDR3 runs 18 residues. V lost 9 bases and J lost 0; bases outside the gene matches: 14. This CDR3 is CAINNPGQGLDSNQPQHF. CDR3 in DNA: TGTGCCATAAACAATCCGGGACAGGGGTTGGATAGCAATCAGCCCCAGCATTTT.

With regard to this clonotype: Just one base apart from a much larger clone, this may be a read error. CDR3 protein: CANLAGELFF. The CDR3 DNA reads TGTGCCAATCTCGCCGGGGAGCTGTTTTTT. The chain uses TRBV7-9 and TRBJ2-2; D is unclear. The CDR3 extends over 10 amino acids. V shed 10 bases and J shed 6 bases, with 6 bases lying between them. CDR1 SEHNR and CDR2 FQNEAQ come from the germline V gene (reference sequence).

The table lists this clonotype with many counts. The V call is TRBV20-1, the J call TRBJ2-5; 8 nucleotides align to TRBD2. The CDR3 is 15 amino acids. The trim removed 3 bases at V and 5 bases at J, leaving 11 bases unmatched. Germline CDR1 DFQATT, CDR2 SNEGSKA (reference sequence). CDR3 region: CSARGVAGRSETQYF. The CDR3 DNA follows: TGCAGTGCTAGGGGGGTAGCGGGGCGGAGTGAGACCCAGTACTTC.

This clonotype was counted a few times. The gene calls are TRBV11-1 and TRBJ2-2; TRBD2 agrees at 11 bases. Looked up from germline, CDR1 is SGHAT and CDR2 is FQDESV (reference sequence). CDR3 length: 17 amino acids. After removal of 5 bases from V and 2 bases from J, the junction contained 7 bases not matched to a gene. The CDR3 coding sequence is TGTGCCAGCAGCCGCGAACTAGCGGGGGTCAACACCGGGGAGCTGTTTTTT. Translated: CASSRELAGVNTGELFF.

The rearrangement uses TRBV20-1 and TRBJ2-3, with 11 bases aligning to TRBD2. Trimming cost V 5 bases and J 2 bases; bases outside gene matches: 6. Germline values: CDR1 DFQATT, CDR2 SNEGSKA (reference sequence). The CDR3 spans 15 residues. The CDR3 region has the DNA TGCAGTGCTCTACTAGCGGGGGTGTCCACAGATACGCAGTATTTT. This encodes CSALLAGVSTDTQYF.

This clonotype occurred many times. The rearrangement links TRBV7-2 to TRBJ1-5; 9 nucleotides match TRBD1. V dropped 2 bases and J dropped 7; count of bases not matched to a gene: 0. Germline V CDR1 and CDR2: SGHTA, FQGNSA. The CDR3 extends over 13 amino acids. CDR3 in amino acids: CASSLTGGQPQHF. The CDR3 nucleotides read TGTGCCAGCAGCTTAACAGGGGGCCAGCCCCAGCATTTT.

A remark on this clonotype: The junction departs from the called germline gene at one end, perhaps through a read error. The rearrangement joins TRBV10-3 to TRBJ2-1; D not certain. Germline V gene sequence: CDR1 ENHRY, CDR2 SYGVKD. The CDR3 sequence is 13 residues long. The chain's CDR3 is CASSYRSSDEQFF. CDR3 coding DNA: TGTGCCAGCAGTTACCGGTCCTCAGATGAGCAGTTCTTC.

This clonotype was counted only a few times. The chain couples TRBV2 to TRBJ2-7; D unresolved. Trimming stripped 4 bases from V and 0 bases from J, with 10 bases between. Germline values: CDR1 SNHLY, CDR2 FYNNEI. This CDR3 spans 14 amino acids. The CDR3 coding sequence is TGTGCCAGCAGTGTCGAACAGCACTCCTACGAGCAGTACTTC. This gives the protein CASSVEQHSYEQYF.

This clonotype occurred many times. The V call is TRBV6-6, the J call TRBJ2-7; 7 nucleotides line up with TRBD1. The germline gives CDR1 MNHNY, CDR2 SVGAGI (reference sequence). J gave up 6 bases and V 6 bases, and 5 bases lay outside the gene matches. CDR3 length: 12 amino acids. The CDR3 bases are TGTGCCAGCAGCTCGACAGGGCGCGAGCAGTACTTC. Translation: CASSSTGREQYF.

This clonotype was detected only a few times. The V and J genes are TRBV6-1 and TRBJ1-1; tentative D call: TRBD1 (5 bases). V lost 6 bases and J 3 bases, leaving 14 bases between the germline ends. The germline V gene has CDR1 MNHNS and CDR2 SASEGT. The CDR3 covers 14 residues. The CDR3 sequence is CASRLTTGHTEAFF. CDR3 DNA sequence: TGTGCCAGCAGGCTGACAACGGGGCACACTGAAGCTTTCTTT.

This clonotype was counted at least ten times. The chain carries TRBV9 and TRBJ1-5; tentatively, D is TRBD1 (5 bases). Germline V lookup: CDR1 SGDLS, CDR2 YYNGEE. Trimming took 2 bases from V and 7 from J, leaving 10 bases between them. There are 13 residues in the CDR3. CDR3 DNA sequence: TGTGCCAGCAGCGTCCAGGGCGAACAGCCCCAGCATTTT. Protein product: CASSVQGEQPQHF.

J is TRBJ1-1 and V is TRBV6-1, with 7 bases that match TRBD1. V gave up 7 bases and J gave up 3 bases; unmatched junction bases: 5. The CDR3 covers 13 residues. Germline loops: CDR1 MNHNS, CDR2 SASEGT. The DNA for the CDR3 is TGTGCCAGCAACGACAGGGTAGACACTGAAGCTTTCTTT. It is translated as CASNDRVDTEAFF.

The DNA for the CDR3 is TGTGCCAGCAGTGATGAGGACCGTCACTATGGGGTGTTTTTT. Translated, it gives CASSDEDRHYGVFF. V gene TRBV6-1 combines with J gene TRBJ1-4, with D uncertain. CDR1 and CDR2 (germline): MNHNS, SASEGT. The CDR3 has 14 amino acids. The germline V and J ends were trimmed by 3 bases and 15 bases, with 20 bases remaining between them.

This clonotype was seen many times. DNA of the CDR3: TGTGCCAGCAGTGAACGGAGCGACGGGCTACGCGGCTACACCTTC. Its translation: CASSERSDGLRGYTF. The chain links TRBV25-1 to TRBJ1-2; no clear D. V lost 2 bases, J lost 8 bases, and 18 bases lay in between. Germline CDR1 and CDR2: MGHDK and SYGVNS. This CDR3 is 15 amino acids long.

To note about this clonotype: A much bigger clone sits one base away, suggesting this may be a read error. The chain links TRBV11-3 to TRBJ2-3; D unclear. Per germline, CDR1 SGHNT and CDR2 YENEEA. The V end lost 4 bases, the J end lost 3 bases, and 8 bases lay between the germline ends. The CDR3 spans 13 residues. The CDR3 spells CASSSCNTDTQYF. The DNA for the CDR3 is TGTGCCAGCAGCTCCTGTAATACAGATACGCAGTATTTT.

The chain couples TRBV11-2 to TRBJ2-1; TRBD1 matches 8 bases. V shed 5 bases, J shed 7 bases, and the junction held 13 bases outside the gene matches. CDR3 length: 16 amino acids. Germline loops: CDR1 SGHAT, CDR2 FQNNGV. In DNA, the CDR3 is TGTGCCAGCAGCCCGGCCGTGGGACAGGTTACTAATGAGCAGTTCTTC. Encoded protein: CASSPAVGQVTNEQFF.

Remarks on this clonotype: Just one base apart from a much larger clone, this may be a read error. J is TRBJ1-4 and V is TRBV19, with no clear D. CDR1 LNHDA and CDR2 SQIVND come from the germline V gene (reference sequence). Trimming took off 4 bases at V and 12 bases at J, with 12 bases between the two ends. The CDR3 contains 12 residues. CDR3 residues: CASSSTAEELFF. DNA of the CDR3: TGTGCCAGTAGTAGTACCGCGGAAGAACTGTTTTTT.